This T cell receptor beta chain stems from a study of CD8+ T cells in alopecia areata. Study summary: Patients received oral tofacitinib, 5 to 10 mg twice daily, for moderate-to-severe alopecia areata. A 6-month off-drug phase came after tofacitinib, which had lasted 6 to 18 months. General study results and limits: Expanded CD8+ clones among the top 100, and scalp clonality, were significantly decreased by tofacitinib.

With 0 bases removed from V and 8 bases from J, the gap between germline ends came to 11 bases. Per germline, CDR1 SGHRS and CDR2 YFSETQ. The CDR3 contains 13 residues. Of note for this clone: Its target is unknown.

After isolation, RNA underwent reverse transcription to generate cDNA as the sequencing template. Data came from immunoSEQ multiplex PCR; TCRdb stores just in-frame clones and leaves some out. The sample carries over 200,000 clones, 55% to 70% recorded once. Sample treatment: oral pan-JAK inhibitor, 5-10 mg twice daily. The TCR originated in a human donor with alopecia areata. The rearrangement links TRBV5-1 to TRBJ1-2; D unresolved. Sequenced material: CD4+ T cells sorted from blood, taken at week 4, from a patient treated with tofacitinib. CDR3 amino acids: CASSLASGVGYTF. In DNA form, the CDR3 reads TGCGCCAGCAGCTTGGCATCCGGGGTCGGCTACACCTTC.